This entry lists 25 T cell receptor beta chains sequenced from one sample in a study of blood T cell repertoires in COVID-19. Profiling relied on immunoSEQ multiplex PCR, and the TCRdb table lists in-frame clones only, not all of them. The sample holds approximately 140,000 clones, roughly 80% seen once. The sequencing input was peripheral blood. Every receptor here comes from a woman aged 80 or over with acute or convalescent COVID-19.

This clone was counted a few times. The chain couples TRBV30 to TRBJ2-7; D perhaps matches TRBD1 (6 bases). The CDR3 has 13 amino acids. Trimming took off 5 bases at V and 6 bases at J, with 17 bases between the two ends. The germline gives CDR1 GTSNPN, CDR2 SVGIG (reference sequence). CDR3 nucleotides: TGTGCCTGGGAGGGACAATCCACGGGCGAGCAGTACTTC. Translating it yields CAWEGQSTGEQYF.

The chain links TRBV4-1 to TRBJ1-2; the D gene is possibly TRBD1 (5 bases). The germline V and J ends were trimmed by 0 bases and 5 bases, with 13 bases remaining between them. The length of the CDR3 is 15 residues. Looked up from germline, CDR1 is MGHRA and CDR2 is YSYEKL. In DNA, the CDR3 is TGCGCCAGCAGCCAAGATGGTGGGGCCCGGTATGGCTACACCTTC. Its protein product is CASSQDGGARYGYTF.

The chain joins TRBV6-5 to TRBJ2-7; D remains ambiguous. This CDR3 has 10 residues. Germline loops: CDR1 MNHEY, CDR2 SVGAGI. Trimming left V 5 bases short and J 6 bases short, with 5 bases between. The CDR3 region is CASSLIEQYF. The CDR3 coding sequence is TGTGCCAGCAGTCTAATCGAGCAGTACTTC.

This sequence joins TRBV9 and TRBJ1-6; D is uncertain. From germline, CDR1 is SGDLS and CDR2 YYNGEE. Deletions cut 0 bases from V and 5 bases from J, with 6 bases between. The CDR3 consists of 14 residues. The CDR3 here is CASSVDPDNSPLHF. The CDR3, as DNA: TGTGCCAGCAGCGTAGATCCAGATAATTCACCCCTCCACTTT.

The chain uses TRBV5-4 and TRBJ2-1; the match to TRBD1 covers 7 bases. In germline, CDR1 is SGHNT, CDR2 YYREEE (reference sequence). The length of the CDR3 is 13 residues. Trimming cost V 0 bases and J 6 bases; bases outside gene matches: 0. The CDR3 sequence: CASSLAGGNEQFF. The CDR3 bases are TGTGCCAGCAGCTTGGCAGGGGGCAATGAGCAGTTCTTC.

The chain joins TRBV6-5 to TRBJ1-2; tentatively, D is TRBD1 (5 bases). Germline V gene lookup returns CDR1 MNHEY and CDR2 SVGAGI. V lost 7 bases and J 8 bases, leaving 20 bases between the germline ends. The CDR3 totals 14 residues. The CDR3 spells CASITRGKMGGYTF. The CDR3 DNA reads as TGTGCCAGCATTACCCGGGGGAAAATGGGCGGCTACACCTTC.

This clone has only one observation. The CDR3: CASSPRGGLAAPGELFF. CDR3 sequence (DNA): TGTGCCAGCAGCCCTAGGGGGGGACTAGCGGCCCCCGGGGAGCTGTTTTTT. The rearrangement links TRBV7-9 to TRBJ2-2, with 11 bases identical to TRBD2. Trimming at V came to 5 bases and at J to 6 bases, leaving 11 bases not matched to a gene. Germline loops: CDR1 SEHNR, CDR2 FQNEAQ (reference sequence). The CDR3 consists of 17 residues.

This chain uses TRBV4-3 with TRBJ1-1; perhaps TRBD1 as D (5 bases). Trimming took 2 bases from V and 2 from J, leaving 12 bases between them. The CDR3 covers 15 residues. Germline-derived CDR1 and CDR2 are LGHNA and YSLEER. This chain's CDR3 is CASSQKLGTNTEAFF. For the CDR3, the DNA is TGCGCCAGCAGCCAAAAGCTCGGGACTAACACTGAAGCTTTCTTT.

A single count supports this clone. V gene TRBV5-6 combines with J gene TRBJ2-2, with 13 bases lining up with TRBD2. V lost 0 bases, J lost 7 bases, and 0 bases stayed unmatched. CDR1 is SGHDT and CDR2 is YYEEEE in the germline V gene. The CDR3 is 15 residues long. The CDR3 DNA is TGTGCCAGCAGCTTGGGACTAGCGGGAGGCGGGGAGCTGTTTTTT. The encoded protein is CASSLGLAGGGELFF.

V gene TRBV5-1 combines with J gene TRBJ2-2, with D perhaps TRBD1 (5 bases). Germline V lookup: CDR1 SGHRS, CDR2 YFSETQ. The CDR3 extends over 15 amino acids. V was trimmed by 6 bases and J by 2 bases, leaving 14 bases between them. Here the CDR3 DNA reads TGCGCCAGCACCCAAGGGGCAGTCAACACCGGGGAGCTGTTTTTT. Protein: CASTQGAVNTGELFF.

The rearrangement joins TRBV7-2 to TRBJ2-3; D is unresolved. Per the germline V gene, CDR1 is SGHTA and CDR2 is FQGNSA. The CDR3 sequence is 14 residues long. The V and J ends lost 5 bases and 1 base respectively, with 10 bases between them. The CDR3 loop is CASSPRSGTDTQYF. Written as DNA, the CDR3 is TGTGCCAGCAGCCCACGGTCCGGCACAGATACGCAGTATTTT.

The V gene is TRBV24-1, the J gene TRBJ2-3; D is uncertain. Germline CDR1 KGHDR, CDR2 SFDVKD. V was clipped by 3 bases and J by 0 bases, with 9 bases between them. The CDR3 is 15 residues long. Here the CDR3 DNA reads TGTGCCACCAGTGATAGCTCCGGGAGCACAGATACGCAGTATTTT. It encodes CATSDSSGSTDTQYF.

The chain recombines TRBV30 with TRBJ1-5, with TRBD1 identical over 8 bases. The CDR3 covers 15 residues. Germline values: CDR1 GTSNPN, CDR2 SVGIG (reference sequence). J lost 6 bases, V lost 3 bases, and 10 bases had no gene match. The CDR3: CAWSARTGSSQPQHF. CDR3 sequence (DNA): TGTGCCTGGAGCGCCCGGACAGGGTCAAGTCAGCCCCAGCATTTT.

This rearrangement joins TRBV12-3 or TRBV12-4 to TRBJ1-2; TRBD1 is a possible D gene (5 bases). Between the trimmed V and J ends, which lost 7 bases and 6 bases, there was a span of 15 bases. The CDR3 totals 13 residues. CDR3 in DNA: TGTGCCAGCACCTCGGGAGGGGCCCATGGCTACACCTTC. Its protein product is CASTSGGAHGYTF.

This chain connects TRBV30 to TRBJ2-7; D is perhaps TRBD2 (6 bases). Germline values: CDR1 GTSNPN, CDR2 SVGIG (reference sequence). V dropped 5 bases and J dropped 4 bases, with 9 bases sitting between them. The CDR3 has 11 residues. CDR3 protein: CAWAGLYEQYF. The CDR3 nucleotides are TGTGCCTGGGCGGGATTGTACGAGCAGTACTTC.

The CDR3 here is CASSEFLGQGATDYGYTF. The CDR3 DNA is TGTGCCAGCAGTGAATTCCTGGGACAGGGGGCTACCGACTATGGCTACACCTTC. The V call is TRBV25-1, the J call TRBJ1-2, with 12 bases aligning to TRBD1. CDR1 is MGHDK, CDR2 SYGVNS, per germline. With 1 base clipped from V and 3 bases from J, the junction kept 9 bases outside the gene matches. The CDR3 spans 18 residues.

The chain couples TRBV7-8 to TRBJ2-3; 7 bases fit TRBD1. Trimming at V came to 7 bases and at J to 0 bases, leaving 7 bases not matched to a gene. Germline CDR1 SGHVS, CDR2 FQNEAQ. This CDR3 is built from 15 residues. The CDR3 loop reads CASTSDRSSTDTQYF. CDR3 coding DNA: TGTGCCAGCACCTCGGACAGGTCGAGCACAGATACGCAGTATTTT.

The chain couples TRBV5-1 to TRBJ2-1; maybe TRBD2 (6 bases). V lost 0 bases and J lost 8, with 15 bases in between. The CDR3 totals 15 residues. Looked up from germline, CDR1 is SGHRS and CDR2 is YFSETQ. Here the CDR3 DNA reads TGCGCCAGCAGCTTGGAGGTCAACAGGAGGGATGAGCAGTTCTTC. The encoded protein is CASSLEVNRRDEQFF.

The chain joins TRBV25-1 to TRBJ1-1, with TRBD1 matching 8 bases. This CDR3 region has 12 residues. Germline-derived CDR1 and CDR2 are MGHDK and SYGVNS. Unmatched junction bases numbered 8, after V lost 9 bases and J lost 8 bases. CDR3 DNA: TGTGCCAGTGGCCAGGGGGCGGAGGAAGCTTTCTTT. Translating gives CASGQGAEEAFF.

V gene TRBV7-2 combines with J gene TRBJ1-4, with D perhaps TRBD1 (5 bases). This CDR3 has 17 residues. Per the germline V gene, CDR1 is SGHTA and CDR2 is FQGNSA. V lost 0 bases and J 7 bases, leaving 18 bases between the germline ends. The CDR3: CASSLAGGALRGEKLFF. Written as DNA, the CDR3 is TGTGCCAGCAGCTTAGCGGGCGGGGCGCTTCGAGGTGAAAAACTGTTTTTT.

V usage is TRBV9 and J usage is TRBJ2-3, with D hard to call. V gave up 4 bases and J gave up 2 bases, with 11 bases separating them. The CDR3 has 14 residues. Germline-derived CDR1 and CDR2 are SGDLS and YYNGEE. Here the CDR3 reads CASSLLPSTDTQYF. The CDR3 nucleotides read TGTGCCAGCAGCCTCCTCCCGTCCACAGATACGCAGTATTTT.

With respect to this clone: It is unclear where the CDR3 begins or ends on the DNA, so no DNA is shown, and the CDR3 is as TCRdb lists it. The chain couples TRBV12-2 to TRBJ2-2; the table names TRBD1, a call not compared with the DNA. TRBV12-2 is a recognized pseudogene. The CDR3 contains 21 residues when both ends are counted. The CDR3 sequence: CASRSGDRVGSGNLNTGELFF.

This clone was picked up a small number of times. The V call is TRBV7-8, the J call TRBJ1-2; a weak D match, TRBD1 (5 bases). From germline, CDR1 is SGHVS and CDR2 FQNEAQ. The CDR3 has 15 amino acids. The ends were cut back, 5 bases at V and 1 base at J, with 14 bases in the middle. In DNA, the CDR3 is TGTGCCAGCAGCCCCCGGCGGACAATTAACTATGGCTACACCTTC. Protein sequence: CASSPRRTINYGYTF. Filled out from reference TRBV7-8 and TRBJ1-2, the complete variable domain reads GAGVSQSPRYKVAKRGQDVALRCDPISGHVSLFWYQQALGQGPEFLTYFQNEAQLDKSGLPSDRFFAERPEGSVSTLKIQRTQQEDSAVYLCASSPRRTINYGYTFGSGTRLTVV.

The chain links TRBV11-2 to TRBJ2-3, with 9 bases that match TRBD2. The CDR3 consists of 17 residues. Germline V gene sequence: CDR1 SGHAT, CDR2 FQNNGV. The V gene end was trimmed by 4 bases and the J gene end by 2 bases; junction bases not matched to a gene: 10. The CDR3 region has the DNA TGTGCCAGCAGCTCATTGGGACTAGCAGACGACACAGATACGCAGTATTTT. Translating gives CASSSLGLADDTDTQYF.

This clone appeared a single time. The J gene is TRBJ1-5, the V gene TRBV6-2 or TRBV6-3, with TRBD1 matching 9 bases. Germline values: CDR1 MNHEY, CDR2 SVGEGT. J gave up 6 bases and V 2 bases, and 8 bases lay outside the gene matches. This CDR3 has 16 residues. The CDR3 DNA sequence: TGTGCCAGCAGTTACCTGGACAGGGGAATCACTCAGCCCCAGCATTTT. Translated, it gives CASSYLDRGITQPQHF.